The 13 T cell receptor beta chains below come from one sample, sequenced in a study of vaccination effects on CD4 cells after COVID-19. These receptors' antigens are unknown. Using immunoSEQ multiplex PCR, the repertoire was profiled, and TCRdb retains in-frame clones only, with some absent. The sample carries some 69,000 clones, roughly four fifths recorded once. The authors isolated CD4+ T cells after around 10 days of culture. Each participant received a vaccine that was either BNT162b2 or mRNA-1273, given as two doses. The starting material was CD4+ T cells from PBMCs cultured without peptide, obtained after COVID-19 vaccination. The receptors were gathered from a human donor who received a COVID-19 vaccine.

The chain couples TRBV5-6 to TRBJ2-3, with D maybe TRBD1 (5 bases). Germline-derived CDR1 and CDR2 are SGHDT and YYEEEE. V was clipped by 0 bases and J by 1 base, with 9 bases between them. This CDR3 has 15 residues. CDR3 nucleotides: TGTGCCAGCAGCTTGGAAGGGGTGGGCACAGATACGCAGTATTTT. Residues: CASSLEGVGTDTQYF.

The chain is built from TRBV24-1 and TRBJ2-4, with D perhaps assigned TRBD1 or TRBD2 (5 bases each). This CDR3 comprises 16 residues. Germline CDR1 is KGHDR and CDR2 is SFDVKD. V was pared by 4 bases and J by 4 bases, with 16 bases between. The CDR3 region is CATSDTGTHAKNIQYF. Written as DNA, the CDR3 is TGTGCCACCAGTGACACCGGGACGCATGCGAAAAACATTCAGTACTTC.

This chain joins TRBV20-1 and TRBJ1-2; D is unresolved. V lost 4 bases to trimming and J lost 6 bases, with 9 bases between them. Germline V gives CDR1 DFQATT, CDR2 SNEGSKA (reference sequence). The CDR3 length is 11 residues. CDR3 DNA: TGCAGTGCTAAGGTTTTGAATGGCTACACCTTC. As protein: CSAKVLNGYTF.

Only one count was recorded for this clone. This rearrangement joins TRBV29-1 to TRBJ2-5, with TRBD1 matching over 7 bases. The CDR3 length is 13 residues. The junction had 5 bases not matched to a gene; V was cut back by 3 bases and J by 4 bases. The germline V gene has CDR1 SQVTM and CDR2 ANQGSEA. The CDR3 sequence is CSVDGTVGETQYF. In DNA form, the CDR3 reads TGCAGCGTTGATGGGACAGTGGGAGAGACCCAGTACTTC.

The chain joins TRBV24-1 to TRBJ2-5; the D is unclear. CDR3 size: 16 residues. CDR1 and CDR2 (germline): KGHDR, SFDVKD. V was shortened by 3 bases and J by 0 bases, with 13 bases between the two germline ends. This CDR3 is CATSDRPIGDQETQYF. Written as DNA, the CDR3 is TGTGCCACCAGTGATCGCCCTATCGGAGACCAAGAGACCCAGTACTTC.

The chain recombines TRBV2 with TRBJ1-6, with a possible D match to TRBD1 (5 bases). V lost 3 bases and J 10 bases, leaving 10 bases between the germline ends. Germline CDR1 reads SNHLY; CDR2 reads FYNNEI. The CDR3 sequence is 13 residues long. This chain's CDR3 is CASSELGGSPLHF. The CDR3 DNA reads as TGTGCCAGCAGTGAGTTGGGGGGATCACCCCTCCACTTT. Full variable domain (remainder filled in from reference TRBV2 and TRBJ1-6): EPEVTQTPSHQVTQMGQEVILRCVPISNHLYFYWYRQILGQKVEFLVSFYNNEISEKSEIFDDQFSVERPDGSNFTLKIRSTKLEDSAMYFCASSELGGSPLHFGNGTRLTVT.

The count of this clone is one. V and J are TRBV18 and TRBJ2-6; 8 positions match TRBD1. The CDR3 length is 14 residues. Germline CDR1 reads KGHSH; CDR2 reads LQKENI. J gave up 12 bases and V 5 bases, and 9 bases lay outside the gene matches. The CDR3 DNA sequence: TGTGCCAGCTCAGGGAGTTCGGGACAGGCCGTCCTGACTTTC. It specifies CASSGSSGQAVLTF.

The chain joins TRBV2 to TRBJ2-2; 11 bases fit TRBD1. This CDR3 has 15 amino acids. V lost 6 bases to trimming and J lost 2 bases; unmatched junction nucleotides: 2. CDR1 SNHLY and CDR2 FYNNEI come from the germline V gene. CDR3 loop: CASRGQGGNTGELFF. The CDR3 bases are TGTGCCAGCAGGGGACAGGGGGGTAACACCGGGGAGCTGTTTTTT.

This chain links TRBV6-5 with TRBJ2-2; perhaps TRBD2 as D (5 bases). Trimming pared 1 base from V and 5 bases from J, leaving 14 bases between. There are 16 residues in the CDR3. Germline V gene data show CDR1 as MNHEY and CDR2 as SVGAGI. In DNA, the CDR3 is TGTGCCAGCAGTTACTTGGACCCCCGAGGGACCGGGGAGCTGTTTTTT. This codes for CASSYLDPRGTGELFF.

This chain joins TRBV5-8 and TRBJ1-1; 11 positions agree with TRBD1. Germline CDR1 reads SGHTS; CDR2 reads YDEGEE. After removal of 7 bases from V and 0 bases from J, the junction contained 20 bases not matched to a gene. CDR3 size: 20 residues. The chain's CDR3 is CASPIGQGATYNDLNTEAFF. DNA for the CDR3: TGTGCCAGCCCTATCGGACAGGGGGCTACTTACAATGATTTGAACACTGAAGCTTTCTTT. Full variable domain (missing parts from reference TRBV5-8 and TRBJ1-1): EAGVTQSPTHLIKTRGQQATLRCSPISGHTSVYWYQQALGLGLQFLLWYDEGEERNRGNFPPRFSGRQFPNYSSELNVNALELEDSALYLCASPIGQGATYNDLNTEAFFGQGTRLTVV.

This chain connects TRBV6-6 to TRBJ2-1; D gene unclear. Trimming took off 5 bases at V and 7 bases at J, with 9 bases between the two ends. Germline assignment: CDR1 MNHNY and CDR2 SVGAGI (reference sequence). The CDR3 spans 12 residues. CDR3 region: CASSKGGNEQFF. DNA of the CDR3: TGTGCCAGCAGTAAAGGTGGTAATGAGCAGTTCTTC.

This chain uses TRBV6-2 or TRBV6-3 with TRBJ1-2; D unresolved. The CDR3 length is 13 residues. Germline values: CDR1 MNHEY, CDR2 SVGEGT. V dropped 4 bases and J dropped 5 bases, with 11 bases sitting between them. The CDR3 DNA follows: TGTGCCAGCAGTTTCGGCCAGACTTATGGCTACACCTTC. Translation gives CASSFGQTYGYTF.

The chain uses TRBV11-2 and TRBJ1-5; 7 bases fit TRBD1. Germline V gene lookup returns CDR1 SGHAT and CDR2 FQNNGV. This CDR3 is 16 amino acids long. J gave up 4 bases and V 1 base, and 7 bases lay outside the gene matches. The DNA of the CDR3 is TGTGCCAGCAGCTTAGGGGGCACAGGGGAAAATCAGCCCCAGCATTTT. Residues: CASSLGGTGENQPQHF.